These 32 T cell receptor beta chains were all obtained from the same sample, sequenced in a study of T cell responses to AZD1222 COVID-19 vaccine. Produced via immunoSEQ multiplex PCR; TCRdb's table is partial and in-frame only. The sample includes around 94,000 clones, approximately 84% of them seen just once. The material sequenced was peripheral blood, taken on day 0 of AZD1222 vaccination. These receptors all stem from an adult in good health.

Only one count was recorded for this clone. V usage is TRBV18 and J usage is TRBJ2-7, with 12 bases identical to TRBD2. The V and J ends lost 5 bases and 5 bases, in that order; junction bases with no gene match: 13. This CDR3 has 17 residues. CDR1 and CDR2 (germline): KGHSH, LQKENI. The CDR3 is CASSIDMGLAGPNEQYF. The CDR3 coding sequence is TGTGCCAGCTCAATTGATATGGGACTAGCGGGTCCCAACGAGCAGTACTTC.

The chain is built from TRBV4-3 and TRBJ2-1; either TRBD1 or TRBD2 may fit D (6 bases each). Trimming left V 0 bases short and J 10 bases short, with 13 bases between. This CDR3 comprises 14 residues. CDR1 is LGHNA and CDR2 is YSLEER in the germline V gene. The CDR3 here is CASSQDSGGLEQFF. The CDR3 bases are TGCGCCAGCAGCCAAGATAGTGGGGGGCTCGAGCAGTTCTTC.

The V gene is TRBV10-3, the J gene TRBJ2-7; 12 bases agree with TRBD2. This CDR3 is built from 14 residues. Unmatched junction bases numbered 7, after V lost 7 bases and J lost 6 bases. Germline V CDR1 and CDR2: ENHRY, SYGVKD. The CDR3 DNA reads TGTGCCATCACCGTGACTAGCGGGAGCTCCGAGCAGTACTTC. It specifies CAITVTSGSSEQYF.

The V gene is TRBV11-3, the J gene TRBJ2-5; TRBD2 matches at 9 bases. Germline loops: CDR1 SGHNT, CDR2 YENEEA. CDR3 length equals 16 residues. Trimming removed 0 bases from V and 1 base from J; junction bases left unmatched: 3. The CDR3 is CASSLDGGRAQETQYF. The CDR3 DNA follows: TGTGCCAGCAGCTTAGATGGCGGGAGGGCCCAAGAGACCCAGTACTTC.

This chain uses TRBV4-3 with TRBJ2-6; TRBD2 matches at 7 bases. The CDR3 runs 17 residues. The J segment lost 2 bases and the V segment lost 2 bases, leaving 6 bases of the junction unmatched. CDR1 and CDR2 (germline): LGHNA, YSLEER. CDR3 loop: CASSQLSGTTGANVLTF. In DNA, the CDR3 is TGCGCCAGCAGCCAATTATCCGGGACTACTGGGGCCAACGTCCTGACTTTC.

This rearrangement joins TRBV6-5 to TRBJ2-7; the D gene could be TRBD1 or TRBD2 (5 bases each). The CDR3 has 14 residues. Germline CDR1 and CDR2: MNHEY and SVGAGI. Trimming stripped 10 bases from V and 2 bases from J, with 18 bases between. CDR3 loop: CATYGAGETYEQYV. The CDR3 DNA follows: TGTGCCACCTACGGGGCGGGCGAGACCTACGAGCAGTACGTC.

The chain carries TRBV5-6 and TRBJ1-6; TRBD1 agrees at 7 bases. J was trimmed by 10 bases and V by 4 bases; bases with no gene match: 14. The CDR3 covers 16 residues. Germline CDR1 reads SGHDT; CDR2 reads YYEEEE. Written as DNA, the CDR3 is TGTGCCAGCAGCCCTGCGAGTGGGACAGTGGTATCACCCCTCCACTTT. Its protein product is CASSPASGTVVSPLHF.

This chain joins TRBV7-2 and TRBJ1-2; TRBD1 matches at 8 bases. The CDR3 consists of 14 residues. V trimming: 9 bases; J trimming: 8 bases; junction bases outside the gene matches: 14. Germline CDR1 and CDR2: SGHTA and FQGNSA. Here the CDR3 DNA reads TGTGCCAGTCATGACGGGGCAGGGGGCTTAGGCTACACCTTC. It codes for CASHDGAGGLGYTF.

CDR3 protein: CASSQRTGGAGTEAFF. The DNA for the CDR3 is TGTGCCAGCAGCCAACGGACAGGGGGCGCGGGCACTGAAGCTTTCTTT. The rearrangement joins TRBV3-1 (or the pseudogene TRBV3-2) to TRBJ1-1, with 11 positions matching TRBD1. Germline assignment: CDR1 LGHDT and CDR2 YNNKEL (reference sequence). V shed 2 bases, J shed 4 bases, and the junction held 6 bases outside the gene matches. This CDR3 spans 16 amino acids.

This clone was seen just once. CDR3 sequence: CASSLETRGGAFF. The CDR3 DNA reads TGTGCCAGCAGCTTGGAAACGCGGGGTGGGGCTTTCTTT. The chain joins TRBV5-4 to TRBJ1-1; D not certain. Per the germline V gene, CDR1 is SGHNT and CDR2 is YYREEE (reference sequence). The CDR3 sequence is 13 residues long. V was pared by 0 bases and J by 11 bases, with 14 bases between.

The chain combines TRBV27 with TRBJ2-1; 8 bases match TRBD2. The trim removed 5 bases at V and 5 bases at J, leaving 11 bases unmatched. From germline, CDR1 is MNHEY and CDR2 SMNVEV (reference sequence). The length of the CDR3 is 16 residues. The CDR3 sequence: CASSPSGTSRDNEQFF. CDR3 DNA sequence: TGTGCCAGCAGTCCTTCCGGGACTAGTAGGGACAATGAGCAGTTCTTC.

This sequence joins TRBV21-1 and TRBJ1-1; the DNA was not compared with TRBD1, the D call given in the table. TRBV21-1 is a pseudogene segment. This CDR3 is 13 amino acids long. The CDR3 bases are TGTGCCAAGACGACAGGGGCAGGCACTGAAGCTTTCTTT. It codes for CAKTTGAGTEAFF.

This chain connects TRBV7-9 to TRBJ2-3; 7 nucleotides match TRBD1. After removal of 4 bases from V and 2 bases from J, the junction contained 3 bases not matched to a gene. Germline CDR1 SEHNR, CDR2 FQNEAQ (reference sequence). This CDR3 is built from 14 residues. The CDR3: CASSYQGVTDTQYF. CDR3 DNA: TGTGCCAGCAGCTATCAGGGGGTCACAGATACGCAGTATTTT.

J is TRBJ2-4 and V is TRBV7-2; maybe TRBD2 (5 bases). The V end lost 5 bases, the J end lost 0 bases, and 8 bases lay between the germline ends. Germline CDR1 and CDR2: SGHTA and FQGNSA. The CDR3 runs 14 residues. Written as DNA, the CDR3 is TGTGCCAGCAGCGCCGGAGGAGCCAAAAACATTCAGTACTTC. It codes for CASSAGGAKNIQYF.

V is TRBV5-4 and J is TRBJ2-5; 8 positions match TRBD2. The V gene's germline CDR1 is SGHNT and CDR2 YYREEE (reference sequence). This CDR3 spans 15 amino acids. With V trimmed by 4 bases and J by 5 bases, 10 bases remained unmatched. The CDR3, as DNA: TGTGCCAGCAGCCTCCCCGGGACTAGAAGCGAGACCCAGTACTTC. This encodes CASSLPGTRSETQYF.

A note on this clone: This same CDR3 is encoded by further DNA sequences in the sample. The chain joins TRBV9 to TRBJ1-5; no definite D call. The germline CDR1 and CDR2 sequences are SGDLS and YYNGEE. V shed 0 bases and J shed 1 base, with 5 bases lying between them. This CDR3 has 14 amino acids. In nucleotides, the CDR3 is TGTGCCAGCAGCGTAGACGGAAGCAATCAGCCCCAGCATTTT. This codes for CASSVDGSNQPQHF.

The CDR3 sequence is CARSLVQARDQPQHF. The CDR3 DNA follows: TGTGCCAGAAGCTTAGTACAGGCGAGAGATCAGCCCCAGCATTTT. The J gene is TRBJ1-5, the V gene TRBV7-5; the DNA was not used to check the table's D call, TRBD1. TRBV7-5 is shown as a pseudogene. The CDR3 spans 15 residues.

The chain carries TRBV24-1 and TRBJ2-3, with D perhaps TRBD1 (6 bases). The CDR3 has 16 amino acids. The germline V gene encodes CDR1 KGHDR and CDR2 SFDVKD. Trimming cost V 7 bases and J 1 base, with 17 bases left between them. This chain's CDR3 is CATRGATVLGTDTQYF. The CDR3 DNA reads TGTGCCACCAGGGGGGCTACAGTCTTGGGCACAGATACGCAGTATTTT.

The J gene is TRBJ1-6, the V gene TRBV15; 11 nucleotides match TRBD1. Germline V gives CDR1 LNHNV, CDR2 YYDKDF (reference sequence). The V and J ends lost 1 base and 7 bases, in that order; junction bases with no gene match: 6. The CDR3 contains 17 residues. CDR3 in amino acids: CATSRGGQGARNSPLHF. Here the CDR3 DNA reads TGTGCCACCAGCAGAGGAGGACAGGGGGCTCGGAATTCACCCCTCCACTTT.

Here the CDR3 DNA reads TGTGCCACCAGCAGGAGAACGACAGGGGATGGCTACACCTTC. Residues: CATSRRTTGDGYTF. The gene calls are TRBV15 and TRBJ1-2; TRBD1 aligns across 8 bases. This CDR3 comprises 14 residues. V lost 3 bases to trimming and J lost 6 bases; unmatched junction nucleotides: 6. Germline values: CDR1 LNHNV, CDR2 YYDKDF (reference sequence).

The V and J genes are TRBV11-3 and TRBJ1-5; D gene ambiguous. The germline gives CDR1 SGHNT, CDR2 YENEEA. V dropped 2 bases and J dropped 6 bases, with 8 bases sitting between them. CDR3 length: 13 residues. The CDR3, as DNA: TGTGCCAGCAGCTTACTGGATGGTCAGCCCCAGCATTTT. Its translation: CASSLLDGQPQHF.

The rearrangement uses TRBV18 and TRBJ2-7; D may be TRBD1 (6 bases). The germline V and J ends were trimmed by 2 bases and 6 bases, with 17 bases remaining between them. This CDR3 comprises 15 residues. From germline, CDR1 is KGHSH and CDR2 LQKENI. The CDR3 bases are TGTGCCAGCTCACCAAATGACAGGAGAGGGGGCGAGCAGTACTTC. Translation: CASSPNDRRGGEQYF.

The sample holds one count of this clone. The CDR3 DNA follows: TGTGCCAGCAGTGCCCGGACTTCGAGATATGGCTACACCTTC. As protein: CASSARTSRYGYTF. The J gene is TRBJ1-2, the V gene TRBV2; D call uncertain. V was clipped by 4 bases and J by 5 bases, with 14 bases between them. The CDR3 is 14 amino acids. The germline V gene encodes CDR1 SNHLY and CDR2 FYNNEI.

This sequence joins TRBV3-1 (or the pseudogene TRBV3-2) and TRBJ2-7, with D possibly being TRBD1 (6 bases). The CDR3 consists of 14 residues. Germline CDR1 reads LGHDT; CDR2 reads YNNKEL (reference sequence). Between the trimmed V and J ends, which lost 4 bases and 6 bases, there was a span of 16 bases. CDR3: CASSPDRVHGEQYF. DNA of the CDR3: TGTGCCAGCAGCCCGGACAGAGTCCACGGCGAGCAGTACTTC.

V is TRBV28 and J is TRBJ2-3, with D perhaps TRBD2 (5 bases). Germline V gene sequence: CDR1 MDHEN, CDR2 SYDVKM. CDR3 length: 14 residues. The germline V and J ends were trimmed by 5 bases and 0 bases, with 9 bases remaining between them. The CDR3 region has the DNA TGTGCCAGCAGTAGAAGCGGTAGCACAGATACGCAGTATTTT. Protein product: CASSRSGSTDTQYF. Together with reference TRBV28 and TRBJ2-3, the CDR3 gives the full variable domain: DVKVTQSSRYLVKRTGEKVFLECVQDMDHENMFWYRQDPGLGLRLIYFSYDVKMKEKGDIPEGYSVSREKKERFSLILESASTNQTSMYLCASSRSGSTDTQYFGPGTRLTVL.

The genes are TRBV11-1 and TRBJ1-2; 7 bases are a match to TRBD1. Germline V gene data show CDR1 as SGHAT and CDR2 as FQDESV (reference sequence). Trimming removed 5 bases from V and 7 bases from J; junction bases left unmatched: 10. CDR3 size: 14 residues. The CDR3 is CASSPKQGVRGYTF. The CDR3 DNA reads as TGTGCCAGCAGCCCTAAGCAGGGGGTACGTGGCTACACCTTC.

CDR3 bases: TGTGCCAGTAGTATTCAGGGTCGGAGGGACACTGAAGCTTTCTTT. The encoded protein is CASSIQGRRDTEAFF. The chain has TRBV19 and TRBJ1-1; maybe TRBD1 (5 bases). The CDR3 is made up of 15 amino acids. V shed 3 bases and J shed 3 bases, with 14 bases lying between them. Germline CDR1 LNHDA, CDR2 SQIVND (reference sequence).

The gene calls are TRBV6-1 and TRBJ2-3; the D is unclear. The CDR3 spans 13 residues. Germline V gene data show CDR1 as MNHNS and CDR2 as SASEGT. Trimming cost V 1 base and J 3 bases, with 5 bases left between them. CDR3 residues: CASSEVLTDTQYF. CDR3 sequence (DNA): TGTGCCAGCAGTGAAGTATTAACAGATACGCAGTATTTT.

This CDR3 reads CASSLGRGGANVLTF. CDR3 nucleotides: TGTGCCAGCAGCTTAGGCCGGGGTGGGGCCAACGTCCTGACTTTC. V is TRBV9 and J is TRBJ2-6; D may be TRBD2 (5 bases). CDR3 length: 15 amino acids. Germline V CDR1 and CDR2: SGDLS, YYNGEE. The germline V and J ends were trimmed by 4 bases and 3 bases, with 11 bases remaining between them.

This clone was counted once. The gene calls are TRBV7-2 and TRBJ1-5; no reliable D call. V was shortened by 5 bases and J by 4 bases, with 15 bases between the two germline ends. Looked up from germline, CDR1 is SGHTA and CDR2 is FQGNSA. CDR3 length equals 15 residues. Written as DNA, the CDR3 is TGTGCCAGCAGCGATCTTGGGGAACCTAATCAGCCCCAGCATTTT. Residues: CASSDLGEPNQPQHF.

The V call is TRBV7-9, the J call TRBJ1-3, with 9 nucleotides matching TRBD1. The trim removed 5 bases at V and 4 bases at J, leaving 9 bases unmatched. This CDR3 has 16 residues. CDR1 and CDR2 from the germline V gene are SEHNR and FQNEAQ (reference sequence). The CDR3 is CASSQGTGKGGNTIYF. CDR3 in DNA: TGTGCCAGCAGCCAAGGGACAGGGAAGGGCGGAAACACCATATATTTT.

This rearrangement joins TRBV6-5 to TRBJ1-4; 12 nucleotides agree with TRBD1. Germline-derived CDR1 and CDR2 are MNHEY and SVGAGI. The CDR3 runs to 14 residues. Unmatched junction bases numbered 3, after V lost 5 bases and J lost 8 bases. This CDR3 reads CASSRDRGREKLFF. Here the CDR3 DNA reads TGTGCCAGCAGTAGGGACAGGGGGCGCGAAAAACTGTTTTTT.